A single TCR beta chain is shown here with its context. The sample holds many counts of this clone. Its antigen is currently not known. No clone much larger than this one lies a single base away; base qualities are absent. Libraries were constructed by PCR. TCRdb lists the instrument as Illumina HiSeq 4000. High-throughput sequencing was used to profile the TCR beta-chain CDR3 region of every patient. From the authors' description of their analysis: CDR3 differences across clinicopathological groups were used to build a classifier for discriminating distant-metastatic papillary thyroid cancer patients. The Shannon index was used to measure repertoire diversity, and the Morisita-Horn index was used to measure how similar tumor and blood repertoires were. Using fastp trimming at Q25 and MiXCR clonotype assembly, TCRdb reanalyzed the public sequencing data and kept in-frame beta chains. None of the V and J calls come from the authors' own analysis; TCRdb made them. This sample is represented by around 31,000 clones; 15% of them were singletons. Jointly, the top ten make up under 20% of the sample.

No patient had received any treatment before thyroid surgery. Using T-cell receptor beta sequencing, the researchers looked back retrospectively at clinical samples from patients, gathered between about 2012 and 2019. The germline V gene encodes CDR1 GTSNPN and CDR2 SVGIG (reference sequence). Relative to germline, V is 3 bases shorter and J is 8 bases shorter, with 19 bases between their ends. From its cysteine to its phenylalanine, the CDR3 spans 14 amino acids. The entry retains the CDR3 DNA only, 42 bases that are in frame from base 1. The entry originates in a study of metastatic and nonmetastatic thyroid tumors (dated by TCRdb to 2019 to 2021). Context from the whole study: For patients with malignant and with benign thyroid disease, the researchers compared repertoires between peripheral blood samples and tumor or nodule tissue samples.

Findings and caveats that apply to the study as a whole: In both blood and tumor samples, malignant tumors were reported to have significantly higher TCR beta diversity than benign nodules.

The chain is encoded by TRBV30 joined to TRBJ1-2; the D segment could be TRBD1, given 5 matching bases. Sample: blood. The TCR comes from a male donor with papillary thyroid cancer or a benign thyroid nodule (not recorded which). Some clones in this sample may be carry-over from other donors' samples. The bases read TGTGCCTGGAGCCAGCACGGGGGGATTAGCGGCTACACCTTC. This yields the protein CAWSQHGGISGYTF.